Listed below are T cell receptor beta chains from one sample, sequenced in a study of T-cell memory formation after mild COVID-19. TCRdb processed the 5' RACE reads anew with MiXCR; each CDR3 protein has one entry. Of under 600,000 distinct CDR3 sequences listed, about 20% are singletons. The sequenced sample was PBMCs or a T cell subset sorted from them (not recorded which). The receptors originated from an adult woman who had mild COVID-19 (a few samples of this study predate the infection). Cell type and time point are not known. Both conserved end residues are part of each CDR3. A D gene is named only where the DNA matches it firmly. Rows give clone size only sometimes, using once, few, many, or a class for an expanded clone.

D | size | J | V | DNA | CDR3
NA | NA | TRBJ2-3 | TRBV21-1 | TGTGCCAGCAGCAAAAAGAAGCGGGAGCTTACAGATACGCAGTATTTT | CASSKKKRELTDTQYF
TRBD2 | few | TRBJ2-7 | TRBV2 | TGTGCCAGCACCCGGCAGGGTAGCGGGTACGAGCAGTACTTC | CASTRQGSGYEQYF
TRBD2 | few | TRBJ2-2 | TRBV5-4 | TGTGCCAGCAGCTTGGGCAGCGGGAGAAGGGGCGGGGAGCTGTTTTTT | CASSLGSGRRGGELFF
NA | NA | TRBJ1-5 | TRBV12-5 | TGTGCTAGTGGTTTGGAAGTGGGCCGGGGAAATCAGCCCCAGCATTTT | CASGLEVGRGNQPQHF
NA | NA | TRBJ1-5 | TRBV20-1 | TGCAGTGCTAGAGGTAGGACCAATCAGCCCCAGCATTTT | CSARGRTNQPQHF
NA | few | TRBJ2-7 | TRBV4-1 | TGCGCCAGCAGCCTAACGCATGAGCTAGCGCCCATAACAACGGGGACATACGAGCAGTACTTC | CASSLTHELAPITTGTYEQYF
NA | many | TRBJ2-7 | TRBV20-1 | TGCAGTGCTAGAGCCCTCGGGAGCAGTAAGAACGAGCAGTACTTC | CSARALGSSKNEQYF
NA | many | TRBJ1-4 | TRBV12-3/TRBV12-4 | TGTGCCAGCAGTTTAGGCTCAAATGAAAAACTGTTTTTT | CASSLGSNEKLFF
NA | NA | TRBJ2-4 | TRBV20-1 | TGCAGTGCCGCGGGACCTCGGGGCATTCAGTACTTC | CSAAGPRGIQYF
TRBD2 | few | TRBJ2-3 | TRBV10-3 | TGTGCCATCAGGAAACTAGCGGGAGCTACAGATACGCAGTATTTT | CAIRKLAGATDTQYF
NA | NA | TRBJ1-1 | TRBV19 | TGTGCCAGTAGTAACCCCTCGACAGCTAACACTGAAGCTTTCTTT | CASSNPSTANTEAFF
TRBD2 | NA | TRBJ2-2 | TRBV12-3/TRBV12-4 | TGTGCCAGCGGTCCCTCCCGGGTTAGCGGGAGATGGAACACCGGGGAGCTGTTTTTT | CASGPSRVSGRWNTGELFF
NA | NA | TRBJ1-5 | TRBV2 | TGTGCCAGCAGTGAAGGTCAGGGAAGCAATCAGCCCCAGCATTTT | CASSEGQGSNQPQHF
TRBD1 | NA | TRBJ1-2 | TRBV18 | TGTGCCAGCGTTACCTCCGGGACAGGGCATGGCTACACCTTC | CASVTSGTGHGYTF
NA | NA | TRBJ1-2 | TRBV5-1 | TGCGCCAGCAGTTATGACTCCTCGGCAGGTGGCTACACCTTC | CASSYDSSAGGYTF
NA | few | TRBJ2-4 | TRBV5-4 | TGTGCCAGCAGCGCATACAACCGAGAGGCTGTTGACATTCAGTACTTC | CASSAYNREAVDIQYF
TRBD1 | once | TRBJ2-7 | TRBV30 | TGTGGACTGGGACTTAAGGGACAGGGGAAGTACGAGCAGTACTTC | CGLGLKGQGKYEQYF
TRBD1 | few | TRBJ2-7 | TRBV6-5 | TGTGCCAGCAGTAACGGACAGGAATGGTACGAGCAGTACTTC | CASSNGQEWYEQYF
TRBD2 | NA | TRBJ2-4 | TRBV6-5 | TGTGCCAGCAGTTACGGGAGGGATGGGGGCAAAAACATTCAGTACTTC | CASSYGRDGGKNIQYF
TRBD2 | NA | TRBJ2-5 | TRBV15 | TGTGCCACCAGCAGAGGCCCTAGCGGGGGGGTGGAGACCCAGTACTTC | CATSRGPSGGVETQYF
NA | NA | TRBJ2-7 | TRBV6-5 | TGTGCCAGCAGCCCAAACCCGACATCCTACGAGCAGTACTTC | CASSPNPTSYEQYF
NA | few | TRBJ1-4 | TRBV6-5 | TGTGCCAGCAAGTCGGGGGGACGGGCTGAAAAACTGTTTTTT | CASKSGGRAEKLFF
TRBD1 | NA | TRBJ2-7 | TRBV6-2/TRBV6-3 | TGTGCCAGCAGTACAGGGGCCGAGCAGTACTTC | CASSTGAEQYF
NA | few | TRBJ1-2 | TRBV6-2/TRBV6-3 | TGTGCCAGCAGGACAGGAGCCTATGGCTACACCTTC | CASRTGAYGYTF
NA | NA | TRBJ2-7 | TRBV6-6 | TGTGCCAGCAGTTACAGCACAGGATACCACGAGCAGTACTTC | CASSYSTGYHEQYF
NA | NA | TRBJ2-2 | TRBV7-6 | TGTGCCAGCAGCTCAACAGCGGAGGGATATACCGGGGAGCTGTTTTTT | CASSSTAEGYTGELFF
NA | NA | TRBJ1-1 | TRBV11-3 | TGTGCCAGCAGCTTAGGACAGAAGTACACTGAAGCTTTCTTT | CASSLGQKYTEAFF
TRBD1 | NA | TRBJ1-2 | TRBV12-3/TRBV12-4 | TGTGCCAGCAGCCGGGGACAGTCCCAAAACTATGGCTACACCTTC | CASSRGQSQNYGYTF
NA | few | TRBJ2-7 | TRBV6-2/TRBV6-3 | TGTGCCAGCAGCCCCCAAGCGTACGAGCAGTACTTC | CASSPQAYEQYF
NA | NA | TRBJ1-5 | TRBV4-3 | TGCGCCAGCAGCCAAGACGAGGACCTTAGCAATCAGCCCCAGCATTTT | CASSQDEDLSNQPQHF
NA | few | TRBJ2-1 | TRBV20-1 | TGCAGTGCTAGCGTATACAATGAGCAGTTCTTC | CSASVYNEQFF
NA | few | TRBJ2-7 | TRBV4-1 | TGCGCCAGCAGCCAGGAGACCGGACTCTCCTACGAGCAGTACTTC | CASSQETGLSYEQYF
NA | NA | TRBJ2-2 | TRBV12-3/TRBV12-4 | TGTGCCAGCAAATTAGCTCTAGAAAACGGGGAGCTGTTTTTT | CASKLALENGELFF
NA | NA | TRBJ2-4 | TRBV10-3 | TGTGCCTCCCGCGGGACGTCCAAAAACATTCAGTACTTC | CASRGTSKNIQYF
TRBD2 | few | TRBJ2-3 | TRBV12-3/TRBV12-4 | TGTGCCAGCAGAACCTACAGCGGGGGGGCTAGAGATACGCAGTATTTT | CASRTYSGGARDTQYF
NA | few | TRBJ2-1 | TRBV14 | TGTGCCAGCAGCCCAGGAACTAGAGAGCAGTTCTTC | CASSPGTREQFF
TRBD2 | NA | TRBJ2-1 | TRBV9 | TGTGCCAGCAGCGGATTGGGACTAGCGGGAGTTGAGCAGTTCTTC | CASSGLGLAGVEQFF
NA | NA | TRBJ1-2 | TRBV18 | TGTGCCAGCTCACCATCGGGGGGCGTTGGCTACACCTTC | CASSPSGGVGYTF
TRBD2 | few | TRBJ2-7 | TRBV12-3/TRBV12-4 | TGTGCCAGCAGCTCCCTCAAGCGGGGGTTCTACGAGCAGTACTTC | CASSSLKRGFYEQYF
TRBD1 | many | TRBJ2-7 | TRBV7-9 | TGTGCCAGCAGCCATACAGGGGGCTACGAGCAGTACTTC | CASSHTGGYEQYF
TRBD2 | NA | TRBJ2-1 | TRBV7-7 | TGTGCTAGCAGCCCTCAACCAGCGGGAGGGCCTTTTAATGAGCAGTTCTTC | CASSPQPAGGPFNEQFF
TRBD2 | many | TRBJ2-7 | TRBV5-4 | TGTGCCAGCAGTTTTAGCGGGGCGCTGTACGAGCAGTACTTC | CASSFSGALYEQYF